The T cell receptor beta chain under discussion was sequenced for a study of cytomegalovirus exposure and HLA in healthy donors. Germline assignment: CDR1 MGHRA and CDR2 YSYEKL. Deletions cut 2 bases from V and 2 bases from J, with 13 bases between. The CDR3 loop spans 15 amino acids. Profiled with immunoSEQ multiplex PCR; TCRdb holds only in-frame clones, not every one. The sample shows fewer than 200,000 clones, around nine tenths of them seen only once. V gene TRBV4-1 combines with J gene TRBJ2-7; D is ambiguous. The TCR comes from a man younger than 30 in good health and CMV-seropositive. The sequencing sample was made of PBMCs. The CDR3 reads CASSQSHGGPYEQYF. The CDR3 DNA reads as TGCGCCAGCAGCCAATCACACGGCGGCCCCTACGAGCAGTACTTC.